This T cell receptor (beta chain) was recorded in a study of T cell responses to AZD1222 COVID-19 vaccine. Notes on the study in general: Close to half of spike-specific TCRs reportedly recognize unmutated variant regions. Vaccine-related CD4 TCRs covered spike, predominating at 160-218 and 743-854. It should be noted that donors were predominantly white British and more often female, and clonal diversity was possibly underestimated. Vaccination with two AZD1222 doses was followed by a rise in Spike-specific TCR breadth and depth.

Here immunoSEQ multiplex PCR was the method, and the copy in TCRdb shows in-frame clones only, minus some. This sample has 250,000 to 300,000 clones, with 85% to 95% found just once. V was pared by 4 bases and J by 4 bases, with 6 bases of the junction left unmatched. This CDR3 comprises 16 residues. Germline assignment: CDR1 SGHRS and CDR2 YFSETQ. For this clone: Its antigen is still unknown.

Specimen: peripheral blood, collected 28 days after the second AZD1222 dose. This TCR was recovered from an adult who received the AZD1222 COVID-19 vaccine. V is TRBV5-1 and J is TRBJ2-2; TRBD2 matches at 11 bases. The CDR3: CASSTLAGGLTGELFF. CDR3 DNA sequence: TGCGCCAGCAGCACCTTAGCGGGGGGGCTCACCGGGGAGCTGTTTTTT.